This T cell receptor (beta chain) was recorded in a study of Ad26.COV2.S vaccination and SARS-CoV-2 variants. Study summary: Participants got Ad26.COV2.S intramuscularly, once or twice 56 days apart. Study-wide findings and caveats: Non-spike TCR breadth did not differ much between vaccine and placebo recipients.

The V end was cut by 7 bases, the J end by 5 bases, with 12 bases between. Germline-derived CDR1 and CDR2 are MNHEY and SMNVEV (reference sequence). The CDR3 totals 13 residues. The table came from immunoSEQ multiplex PCR; TCRdb's copy has only in-frame clones and leaves some out. The table has fewer than 800,000 clones, roughly 90% seen once. Regarding treatment: around 19 received Ad26.COV2.S at low or high dose, single or two shots; about 5 received placebo; per-sample allocation not given. Repertoires come from day 63 after the first vaccine or placebo injection. This clone was seen once. Its antigen is unknown.

This receptor was obtained from a person between 18 and 59 years old who received the Ad26.COV2.S COVID-19 vaccine or a placebo. The rearrangement joins TRBV27 to TRBJ2-1, with D possibly being TRBD1 (5 bases). This material consisted of peripheral blood, taken in a trial of Ad26.COV2.S vaccine versus placebo. The CDR3 DNA is TGTGCCAGCAAGGGAAGGGGCCACAATGAGCAGTTCTTC. The encoded protein is CASKGRGHNEQFF.